These 8 T cell receptor beta chains were all obtained from the same sample, sequenced in a study of beta chain features in type 1 diabetes. Every bit of the isolated RNA underwent reverse transcription, so sequencing read expressed TCRB transcripts. The data were produced by immunoSEQ multiplex PCR, yet TCRdb's version contains in-frame clones alone and is incomplete. The sample has about 330,000 clones; roughly 9.6% are singletons. What was sequenced was naive CD4+ T cells from blood. The receptor set was obtained from a woman aged 25 to 45 in good health.

This clone came up a few times. The chain has TRBV19 and TRBJ1-1; TRBD1 is a possible D gene (5 bases). The V and J ends lost 4 bases and 2 bases respectively, with 14 bases between them. The CDR3 totals 15 residues. Looked up from germline, CDR1 is LNHDA and CDR2 is SQIVND (reference sequence). DNA of the CDR3: TGTGCCAGTAGTAAGCCGGGGGGACCTAACACTGAAGCTTTCTTT. Its translation: CASSKPGGPNTEAFF.

This clone was observed a handful of times. The chain joins TRBV29-1 to TRBJ1-1, with 8 nucleotides matching TRBD1. Germline-derived CDR1 and CDR2 are SQVTM and ANQGSEA. Unmatched junction bases numbered 10, after V lost 6 bases and J lost 1 base. There are 15 residues in the CDR3. Written as DNA, the CDR3 is TGCAGCGTGCAATACAGGGGGACGCAGAACACTGAAGCTTTCTTT. Protein: CSVQYRGTQNTEAFF.

There are a few counts of this clone. The chain employs TRBV5-6 and TRBJ2-1; no reliable D call. V was clipped by 1 base and J by 3 bases, with 11 bases between them. Per the germline V gene, CDR1 is SGHDT and CDR2 is YYEEEE. This CDR3 comprises 15 residues. The CDR3 DNA sequence: TGTGCCAGCAGCTTGCCCCCGAGTTTCTACAATGAGCAGTTCTTC. Protein sequence: CASSLPPSFYNEQFF.

In this sample, this clone turned up a few times. The rearrangement links TRBV30 to TRBJ1-1; no clear D gene. The CDR3 has 14 residues. Trimming took 4 bases from V and 6 from J, leaving 18 bases between them. From germline, CDR1 is GTSNPN and CDR2 SVGIG (reference sequence). CDR3 bases: TGTGCCTGGAAATTCGGGAGTCCGAATTCTGAAGCTTTCTTT. Translation: CAWKFGSPNSEAFF.

The chain is built from TRBV2 and TRBJ2-5; 8 nucleotides match TRBD2. Germline-derived CDR1 and CDR2 are SNHLY and FYNNEI. CDR3 size: 13 residues. V trimming: 6 bases; J trimming: 9 bases; junction bases outside the gene matches: 9. The chain's CDR3 is CASRARAGVAQYF. In DNA, the CDR3 is TGTGCCAGCAGGGCACGAGCGGGAGTGGCCCAGTACTTC.

CDR3 amino acids: CASSSLPYEQYF. DNA for the CDR3: TGTGCCAGCAGCAGCCTCCCCTACGAGCAGTACTTC. The chain carries TRBV7-2 and TRBJ2-7, with D unclear. Trimming removed 5 bases at V and 2 bases at J, with 7 bases between. The germline CDR1 and CDR2 sequences are SGHTA and FQGNSA. The CDR3 loop spans 12 amino acids.

The rearrangement joins TRBV28 to TRBJ1-5; 8 bases fit TRBD1. Per germline, CDR1 MDHEN and CDR2 SYDVKM. The CDR3 runs 17 residues. J was trimmed by 0 bases and V by 3 bases; bases with no gene match: 7. The CDR3 spells CASSFYSGQGSNQPQHF. In nucleotides, the CDR3 is TGTGCCAGCAGTTTCTATTCCGGACAGGGTAGCAATCAGCCCCAGCATTTT.

V gene TRBV9 combines with J gene TRBJ2-1, with 10 bases lining up with TRBD2. V lost 1 base to trimming and J lost 1 base; unmatched junction nucleotides: 5. Germline V gene data show CDR1 as SGDLS and CDR2 as YYNGEE. The CDR3 has 17 residues. The CDR3 protein is CASSVQTSGASYNEQFF. The DNA for the CDR3 is TGTGCCAGCAGCGTACAAACTAGCGGGGCGTCCTACAATGAGCAGTTCTTC.